The rows below give T cell receptor beta chains drawn from one sample of a study of blood T cell repertoires in COVID-19. Here immunoSEQ multiplex PCR was the method, and the copy in TCRdb shows in-frame clones only, minus some. In the table there are 50,000 to 70,000 clones, about 91% of which are singletons. Sequenced input: peripheral blood. These receptors were obtained from a man in his 60s with acute or convalescent COVID-19. CDR3s include the opening cysteine and the closing phenylalanine or tryptophan. The order of the fields is V gene, CDR3 protein.

TRBV7-9,CASSTGQGNEQFF
TRBV6-5,CASSPQGWSYGYTF
TRBV19,CASSPTGPRRRTNTEAFF
TRBV24-1,CATSDSGGGRVPEQYF
TRBV3-1/TRBV3-2,CASSHAGGELFF
TRBV27,CASGGREVYEQYF
TRBV13,CASSERQGRGETQYF
TRBV11-3,CASSPGGDTEAFF
TRBV9,CASSERGGQGSNQPQHF
TRBV6-6,CASSYTSGHNEQFF
TRBV2,CASSGGPALGLSQETQYF
TRBV12-3/TRBV12-4,CASRPLGSPLHF
TRBV30,CAWSASGPTDTQYF
TRBV3-1/TRBV3-2,CASSHYGTGGNEKLFF
TRBV14,CASSLLTGGTGNTIYF
TRBV11-2,CASSRRNQGEQYF
TRBV5-1,CASTSFDTNTEAFF
TRBV5-4,CASSLVAGRQETQYF
TRBV7-9,CASSPGTGGNEKLFF
TRBV9,CASSQTGALAKNIQYF
TRBV27,CAPREGCHANTGELFF
TRBV16,CASSQSAAGELFF